This TCR beta chain is from a study of blood T cell repertoires in COVID-19. Study-level background: Donors in the United States, Italy and Spain gave samples during acute or convalescent COVID-19.

Germline V gene data show CDR1 as MNHNY and CDR2 as SVGAGI (reference sequence). With 2 bases clipped from V and 2 bases from J, the junction kept 2 bases outside the gene matches. CDR3 length: 15 amino acids. In the original processing: Counts of nucleated cells, estimated from reference gene primer amplification, were obtained. Libraries were prepared by immunoSEQ multiplex PCR; TCRdb keeps only in-frame clonotypes and omits some of them. V and J calls and clone size are those listed in that table; D and trimming were worked out from the DNA. This sample has about 39,000 clones, with roughly 80% found just once.

The J gene is TRBJ1-3, the V gene TRBV6-6; 8 bases map to TRBD1. The sample comprised peripheral blood. The clonotype comes from a man aged 45-65 years with active or convalescent COVID-19. CDR3 residues: CASSYGQGTGNTIYF. In DNA form, the CDR3 reads TGTGCCAGCAGTTACGGACAGGGAACTGGAAACACCATATATTTT.